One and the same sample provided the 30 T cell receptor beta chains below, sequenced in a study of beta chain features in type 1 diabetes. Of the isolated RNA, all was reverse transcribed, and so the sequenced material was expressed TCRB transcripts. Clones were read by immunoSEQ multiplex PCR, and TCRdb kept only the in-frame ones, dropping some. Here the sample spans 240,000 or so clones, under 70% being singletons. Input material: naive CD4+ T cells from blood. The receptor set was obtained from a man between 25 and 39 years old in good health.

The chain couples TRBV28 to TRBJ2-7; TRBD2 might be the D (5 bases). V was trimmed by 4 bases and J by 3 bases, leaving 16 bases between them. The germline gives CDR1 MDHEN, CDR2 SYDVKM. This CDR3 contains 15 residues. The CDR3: CASSSPPEANYEQYF. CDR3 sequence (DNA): TGTGCCAGCAGTTCCCCCCCGGAGGCGAACTACGAGCAGTACTTC.

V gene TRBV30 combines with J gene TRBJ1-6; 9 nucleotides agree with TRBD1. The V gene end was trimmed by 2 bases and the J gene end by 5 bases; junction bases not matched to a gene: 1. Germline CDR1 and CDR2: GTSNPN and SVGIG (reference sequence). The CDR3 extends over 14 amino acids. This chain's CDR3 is CAWSRTGDNSPLHF. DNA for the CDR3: TGTGCCTGGAGTAGGACAGGGGATAATTCACCCCTCCACTTT.

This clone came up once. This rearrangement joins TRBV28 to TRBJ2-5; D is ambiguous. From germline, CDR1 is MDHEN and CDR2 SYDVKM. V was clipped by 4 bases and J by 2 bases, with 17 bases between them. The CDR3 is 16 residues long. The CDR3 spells CASSSTYRMEQETQYF. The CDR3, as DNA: TGTGCCAGCAGTTCCACCTATAGGATGGAACAAGAGACCCAGTACTTC. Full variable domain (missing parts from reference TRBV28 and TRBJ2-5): DVKVTQSSRYLVKRTGEKVFLECVQDMDHENMFWYRQDPGLGLRLIYFSYDVKMKEKGDIPEGYSVSREKKERFSLILESASTNQTSMYLCASSSTYRMEQETQYFGPGTRLLVL.

CDR3 protein: CSAQGQGNYEQYF. As DNA, the CDR3 is TGCAGCGCCCAGGGGCAGGGGAACTACGAGCAGTACTTC. The chain is built from TRBV29-1 and TRBJ2-7; a weak D match, TRBD1 (6 bases). CDR1 is SQVTM, CDR2 ANQGSEA, per germline. The CDR3 length is 13 residues. Trimming pared 7 bases from V and 3 bases from J, leaving 16 bases between.

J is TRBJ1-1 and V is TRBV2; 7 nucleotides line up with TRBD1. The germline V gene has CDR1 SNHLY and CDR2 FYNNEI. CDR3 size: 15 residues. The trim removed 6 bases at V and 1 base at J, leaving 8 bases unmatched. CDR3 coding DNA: TGTGCCAGCAGAGTTGGGACAGAACCGAACACTGAAGCTTTCTTT. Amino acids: CASRVGTEPNTEAFF. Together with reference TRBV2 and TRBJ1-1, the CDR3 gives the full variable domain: EPEVTQTPSHQVTQMGQEVILRCVPISNHLYFYWYRQILGQKVEFLVSFYNNEISEKSEIFDDQFSVERPDGSNFTLKIRSTKLEDSAMYFCASRVGTEPNTEAFFGQGTRLTVV.

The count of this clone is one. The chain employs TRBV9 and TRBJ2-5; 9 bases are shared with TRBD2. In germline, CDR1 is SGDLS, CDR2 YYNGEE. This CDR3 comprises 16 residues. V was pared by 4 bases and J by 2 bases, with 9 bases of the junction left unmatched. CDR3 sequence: CASSISGGPTQETQYF. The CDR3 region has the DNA TGTGCCAGCAGCATTAGCGGGGGCCCCACTCAAGAGACCCAGTACTTC.

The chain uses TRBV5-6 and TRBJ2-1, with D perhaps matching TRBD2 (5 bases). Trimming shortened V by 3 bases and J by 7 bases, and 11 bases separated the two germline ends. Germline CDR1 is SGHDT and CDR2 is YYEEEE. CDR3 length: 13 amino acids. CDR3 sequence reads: CASSSGRENEQFF. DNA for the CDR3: TGTGCCAGCAGCTCCGGCCGGGAAAATGAGCAGTTCTTC.

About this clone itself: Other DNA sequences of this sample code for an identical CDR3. The chain's CDR3 is CASRRGTDTQYF. Here the CDR3 DNA reads TGTGCCAGCAGGAGAGGTACAGATACGCAGTATTTT. J is TRBJ2-3 and V is TRBV6-5, with unresolved D. Germline assignment: CDR1 MNHEY and CDR2 SVGAGI. V was cut by 6 bases and J by 3 bases, with 7 bases left in between. The CDR3 has 12 residues.

CDR3 residues: CASSPLQGEQPQHF. The CDR3 region has the DNA TGTGCCAGCTCACCACTCCAGGGCGAACAGCCCCAGCATTTT. The rearrangement uses TRBV18 and TRBJ1-5, with a possible D match to TRBD1 (5 bases). Per germline, CDR1 KGHSH and CDR2 LQKENI. V was clipped by 1 base and J by 7 bases, with 11 bases between them. The CDR3 has 14 amino acids.

The CDR3: CASSEYPYYEQYF. The CDR3 region has the DNA TGTGCCAGCAGTGAATACCCTTACTACGAGCAGTACTTC. V is TRBV25-1 and J is TRBJ2-7, with D unresolved. The CDR3 sequence is 13 residues long. Germline CDR1 reads MGHDK; CDR2 reads SYGVNS. Trimming pared 0 bases from V and 3 bases from J, leaving 6 bases between.

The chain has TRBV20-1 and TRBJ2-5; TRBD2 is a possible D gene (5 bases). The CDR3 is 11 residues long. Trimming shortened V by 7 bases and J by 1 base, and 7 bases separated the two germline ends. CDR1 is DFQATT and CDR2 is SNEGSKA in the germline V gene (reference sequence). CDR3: CSGGSQETQYF. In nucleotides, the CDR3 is TGCAGTGGAGGGTCCCAAGAGACCCAGTACTTC.

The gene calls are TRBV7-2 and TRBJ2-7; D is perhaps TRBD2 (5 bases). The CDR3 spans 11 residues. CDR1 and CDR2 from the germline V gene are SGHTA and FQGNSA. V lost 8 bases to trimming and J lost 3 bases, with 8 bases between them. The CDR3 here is CASGERYEQYF. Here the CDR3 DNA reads TGTGCCAGCGGGGAGCGCTACGAGCAGTACTTC.

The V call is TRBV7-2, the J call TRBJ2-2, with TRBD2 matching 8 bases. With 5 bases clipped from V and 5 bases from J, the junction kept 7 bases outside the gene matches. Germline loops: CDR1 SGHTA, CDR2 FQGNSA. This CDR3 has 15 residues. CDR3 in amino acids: CASSETGTRTGELFF. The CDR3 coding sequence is TGTGCCAGCAGCGAAACCGGGACTAGAACCGGGGAGCTGTTTTTT.

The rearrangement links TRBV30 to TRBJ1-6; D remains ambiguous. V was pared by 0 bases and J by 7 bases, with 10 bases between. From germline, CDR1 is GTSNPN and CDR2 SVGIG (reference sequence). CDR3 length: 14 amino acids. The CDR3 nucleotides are TGTGCCTGGAGTGTCGCCAGCATCAATTCACCCCTCCACTTT. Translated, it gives CAWSVASINSPLHF.

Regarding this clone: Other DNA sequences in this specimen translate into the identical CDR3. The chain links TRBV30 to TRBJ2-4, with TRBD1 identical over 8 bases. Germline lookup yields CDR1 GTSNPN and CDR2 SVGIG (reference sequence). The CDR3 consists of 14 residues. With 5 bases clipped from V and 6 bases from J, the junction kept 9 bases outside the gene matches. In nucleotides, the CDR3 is TGTGCCTGGGGTACAGGGGGTTTAGGAAACATTCAGTACTTC. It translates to CAWGTGGLGNIQYF.

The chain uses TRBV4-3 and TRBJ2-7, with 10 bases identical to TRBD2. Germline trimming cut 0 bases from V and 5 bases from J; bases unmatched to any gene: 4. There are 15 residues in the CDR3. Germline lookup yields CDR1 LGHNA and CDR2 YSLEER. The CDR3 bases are TGCGCCAGCAGCCAAGAGGGACTAGCGTTCCACGAGCAGTACTTC. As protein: CASSQEGLAFHEQYF.

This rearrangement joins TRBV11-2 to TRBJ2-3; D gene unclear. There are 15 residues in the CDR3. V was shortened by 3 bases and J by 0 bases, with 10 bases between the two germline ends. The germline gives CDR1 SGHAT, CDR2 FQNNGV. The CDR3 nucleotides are TGTGCCAGCAGCTTCGGTAGGGTTAGCACAGATACGCAGTATTTT. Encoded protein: CASSFGRVSTDTQYF.

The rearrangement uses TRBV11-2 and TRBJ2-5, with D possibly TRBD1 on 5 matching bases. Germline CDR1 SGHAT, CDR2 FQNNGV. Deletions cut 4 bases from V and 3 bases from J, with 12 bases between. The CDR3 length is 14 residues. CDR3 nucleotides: TGTGCCAGCAGCTACACAGGTGGAAAAGAGACCCAGTACTTC. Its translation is CASSYTGGKETQYF.

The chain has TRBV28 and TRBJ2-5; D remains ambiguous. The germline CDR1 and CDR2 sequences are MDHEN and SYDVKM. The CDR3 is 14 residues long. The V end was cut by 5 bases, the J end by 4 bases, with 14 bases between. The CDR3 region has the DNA TGTGCCAGCAGTGGCACGCAGTTGGGAGAGACCCAGTACTTC. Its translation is CASSGTQLGETQYF.

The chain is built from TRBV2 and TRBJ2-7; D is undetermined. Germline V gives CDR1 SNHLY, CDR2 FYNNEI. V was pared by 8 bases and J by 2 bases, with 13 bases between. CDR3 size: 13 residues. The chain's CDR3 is CASDRGPTYEQYF. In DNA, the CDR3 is TGTGCCAGCGACCGCGGACCCACCTACGAGCAGTACTTC.

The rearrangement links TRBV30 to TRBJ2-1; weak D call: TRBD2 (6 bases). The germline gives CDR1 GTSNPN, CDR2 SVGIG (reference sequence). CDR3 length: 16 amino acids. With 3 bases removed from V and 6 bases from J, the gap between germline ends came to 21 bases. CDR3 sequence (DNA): TGTGCCTGGAGCCGCCCCGACGCGGGATACCGCAATGAGCAGTTCTTC. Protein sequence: CAWSRPDAGYRNEQFF. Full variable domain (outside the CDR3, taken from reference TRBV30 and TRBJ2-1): SQTIHQWPATLVQPVGSPLSLECTVEGTSNPNLYWYRQAAGRGLQLLFYSVGIGQISSEVPQNLSASRPQDRQFILSSKKLLLSDSGFYLCAWSRPDAGYRNEQFFGPGTRLTVL.

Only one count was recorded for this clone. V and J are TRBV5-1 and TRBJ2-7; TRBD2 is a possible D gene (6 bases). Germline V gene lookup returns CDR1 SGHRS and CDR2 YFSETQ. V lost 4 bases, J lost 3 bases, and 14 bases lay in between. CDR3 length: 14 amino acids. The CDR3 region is CASSPPGEGYEQYF. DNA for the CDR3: TGCGCCAGCAGCCCTCCGGGAGAGGGCTACGAGCAGTACTTC.

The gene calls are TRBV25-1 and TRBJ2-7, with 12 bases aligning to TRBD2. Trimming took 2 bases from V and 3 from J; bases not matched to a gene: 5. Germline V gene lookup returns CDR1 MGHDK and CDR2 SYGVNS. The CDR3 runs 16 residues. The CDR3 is CASSELVTSGSYEQYF. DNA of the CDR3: TGTGCCAGCAGTGAACTGGTGACTAGCGGGAGCTACGAGCAGTACTTC.

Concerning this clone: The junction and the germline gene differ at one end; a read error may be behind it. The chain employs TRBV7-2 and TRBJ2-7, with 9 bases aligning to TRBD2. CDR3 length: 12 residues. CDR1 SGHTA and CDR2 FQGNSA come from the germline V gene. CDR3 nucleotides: TGTGCCAGCAGCCTAGCGGGGCCTGAGCAGTACTTC. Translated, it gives CASSLAGPEQYF.

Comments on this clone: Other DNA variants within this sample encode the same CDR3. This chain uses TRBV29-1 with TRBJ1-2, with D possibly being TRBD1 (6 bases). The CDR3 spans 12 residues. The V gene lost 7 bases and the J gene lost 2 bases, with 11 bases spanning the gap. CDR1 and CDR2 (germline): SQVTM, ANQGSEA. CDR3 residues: CSAGGGNYGYTF. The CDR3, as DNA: TGCAGCGCCGGGGGCGGAAACTATGGCTACACCTTC.

The DNA for the CDR3 is TGCGCCAGCAGCCAAGTTATGGGGAGTTTTGACTACACCTTC. This codes for CASSQVMGSFDYTF. This rearrangement joins TRBV4-3 to TRBJ1-2; D is unresolved. V was clipped by 1 base and J by 10 bases, with 16 bases between them. The CDR3 sequence is 14 residues long. Germline V gene sequence: CDR1 LGHNA, CDR2 YSLEER.

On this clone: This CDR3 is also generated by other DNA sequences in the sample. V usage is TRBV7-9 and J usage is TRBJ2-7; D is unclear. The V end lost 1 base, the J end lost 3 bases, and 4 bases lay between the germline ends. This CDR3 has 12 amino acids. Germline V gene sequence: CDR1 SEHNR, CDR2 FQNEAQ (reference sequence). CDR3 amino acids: CASSLDYYEQYF. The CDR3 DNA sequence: TGTGCCAGCAGCTTAGATTACTACGAGCAGTACTTC. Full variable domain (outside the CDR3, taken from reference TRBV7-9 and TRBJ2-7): DTGVSQNPRHKITKRGQNVTFRCDPISEHNRLYWYRQTLGQGPEFLTYFQNEAQLEKSRLLSDRFSAERPKGSFSTLEIQRTEQGDSAMYLCASSLDYYEQYFGPGTRLTVT.

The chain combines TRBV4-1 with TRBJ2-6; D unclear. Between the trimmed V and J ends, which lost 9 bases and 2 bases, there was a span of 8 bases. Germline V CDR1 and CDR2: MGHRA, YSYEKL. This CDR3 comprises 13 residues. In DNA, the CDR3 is TGCGCCAGTCTCGGTCCTGGGGCCAACGTCCTGACTTTC. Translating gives CASLGPGANVLTF.

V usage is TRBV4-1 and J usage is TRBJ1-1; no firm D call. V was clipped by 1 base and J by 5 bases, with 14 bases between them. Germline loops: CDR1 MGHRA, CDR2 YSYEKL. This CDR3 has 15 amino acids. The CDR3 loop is CASSQGGVPGTEAFF. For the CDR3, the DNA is TGCGCCAGCAGCCAAGGCGGGGTCCCTGGGACTGAAGCTTTCTTT.

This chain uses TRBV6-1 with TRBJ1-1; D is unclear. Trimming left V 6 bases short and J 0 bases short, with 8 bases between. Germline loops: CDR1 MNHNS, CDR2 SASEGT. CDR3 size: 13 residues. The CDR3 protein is CASSLELNTEAFF. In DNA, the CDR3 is TGTGCCAGCAGCCTGGAGCTGAACACTGAAGCTTTCTTT.